What follows are 13 T cell receptor beta chains derived from one specimen sequenced in a study. TCRdb independently ran MiXCR on the 5' RACE reads; one entry per CDR3 protein. Of about 64,000 distinct CDR3 sequences listed, roughly 23% were seen once; the top ten hold just under 3%. Sequenced input: memory CD4+ T cells sorted from a lymph node. The subset denotes: memory CD4+ T cells, CD4+CD45RO+CD25-. Receptors were obtained from a female donor with breast cancer.

This clonotype was counted between two and nine times. This rearrangement joins TRBV5-1 to TRBJ2-1; 12 bases agree with TRBD2. Per germline, CDR1 SGHRS and CDR2 YFSETQ. The CDR3 is 14 residues long. V trimming: 4 bases; J trimming: 8 bases; junction bases outside the gene matches: 4. The CDR3 bases are TGCGCCAGCAGCGCTAGCGGGGGGGACCATGAGCAGTTCTTC. Protein product: CASSASGGDHEQFF.

At least ten counts were recorded for this clonotype. At one end, the junction sequence differs from germline, possibly due to a read error. The chain uses TRBV5-1 and TRBJ2-1, with a possible D match to TRBD2 (5 bases). Looked up from germline, CDR1 is SGHRS and CDR2 is YFSETQ. There are 13 residues in the CDR3. CDR3 sequence (DNA): TGCGCCAGCAGCATACCCCAAGCGGACTCTAGTGTCTTC. This codes for CASSIPQADSSVF.

The chain has TRBV6-5 and TRBJ2-3, with 9 nucleotides matching TRBD2. CDR1 MNHEY and CDR2 SVGAGI come from the germline V gene. Unmatched junction bases numbered 7, after V lost 0 bases and J lost 3 bases. This CDR3 is 17 amino acids long. This CDR3 reads CASSYSSKSGGTDTQYF. The DNA of the CDR3 is TGTGCCAGCAGTTACTCGAGTAAGAGCGGGGGGACAGATACGCAGTATTTT.

This clonotype was seen only a few times. This rearrangement joins TRBV19 to TRBJ1-5, with unresolved D. The CDR3 totals 14 residues. From germline, CDR1 is LNHDA and CDR2 SQIVND (reference sequence). Trimming took 3 bases from V and 4 from J, leaving 10 bases between them. The CDR3 loop is CASSIENRNQPQHF. In nucleotides, the CDR3 is TGTGCCAGTAGTATTGAGAACAGAAATCAGCCCCAGCATTTT.

This clonotype was observed a few times. The rearrangement joins TRBV4-2 to TRBJ2-2; either TRBD1 or TRBD2 may fit D (6 bases each). With 4 bases removed from V and 4 bases from J, the gap between germline ends came to 13 bases. The germline V gene encodes CDR1 LGHNA and CDR2 YNFKEQ. CDR3 length: 15 residues. The CDR3 region is CASSLGGRPTGELFF. For the CDR3, the DNA is TGTGCCAGCAGCCTAGGGGGGAGGCCCACCGGGGAGCTGTTTTTT.

Many counts were recorded for this clonotype. The CDR3 bases are TGTGCCAGCAGTGTGGGTCCTAACGGAGCTTTCTTT. The encoded protein is CASSVGPNGAFF. The genes are TRBV6-1 and TRBJ1-1; D call uncertain. Deletions cut 4 bases from V and 10 bases from J, with 13 bases between. The CDR3 is 12 amino acids. Germline CDR1 is MNHNS and CDR2 is SASEGT.

This clonotype was seen a few times. The rearrangement links TRBV5-1 to TRBJ2-1; TRBD1 might be the D (5 bases). Germline CDR1 is SGHRS and CDR2 is YFSETQ. V lost 2 bases and J 9 bases, leaving 18 bases between the germline ends. The CDR3 is 15 residues long. The CDR3 reads CASSFTTGPRAEQFF. DNA for the CDR3: TGCGCCAGCAGCTTTACAACAGGCCCTCGGGCTGAGCAGTTCTTC.

V is TRBV28 and J is TRBJ2-7, with 8 bases lining up with TRBD2. The CDR3 is 14 residues long. Germline CDR1 and CDR2: MDHEN and SYDVKM. V shed 8 bases, J shed 2 bases, and the junction held 8 bases outside the gene matches. CDR3 in DNA: TGTGCCAGCGGGAGCGGGAGCACAGCCTACGAGCAGTACTTC. It is translated as CASGSGSTAYEQYF.

V usage is TRBV11-2 and J usage is TRBJ1-5, with 8 nucleotides matching TRBD1. This CDR3 is 15 amino acids long. Germline CDR1 reads SGHAT; CDR2 reads FQNNGV. V trimming: 5 bases; J trimming: 3 bases; junction bases outside the gene matches: 6. The CDR3 DNA sequence: TGTGCCAGCAGCACAGGGGGGACTCACAATCAGCCCCAGCATTTT. Amino acids: CASSTGGTHNQPQHF. Looking up the rest from reference TRBV11-2 and TRBJ1-5 gives the full variable domain: EAGVAQSPRYKIIEKRQSVAFWCNPISGHATLYWYQQILGQGPKLLIQFQNNGVVDDSQLPKDRFSAERLKGVDSTLKIQPAKLEDSAVYLCASSTGGTHNQPQHFGDGTRLSIL.

This clonotype showed up just a few times. This rearrangement joins TRBV29-1 to TRBJ1-2, with 8 bases aligning to TRBD1. Germline lookup yields CDR1 SQVTM and CDR2 ANQGSEA. CDR3 length equals 13 residues. V gave up 1 base and J gave up 7 bases; unmatched junction bases: 5. The CDR3 DNA sequence: TGCAGCGTTGAAGGTCGGACAGGGACTGGCTACACCTTC. This sequence encodes CSVEGRTGTGYTF.

Turning to this clonotype: Germline and junction disagree at one end, which may indicate a read error. The chain uses TRBV7-6 and TRBJ2-5; TRBD1 or TRBD2 may be the D gene (5 bases each). Germline-derived CDR1 and CDR2 are SGHVS and FNYEAQ. This CDR3 is built from 13 residues. CDR3 sequence reads: CASSSQGRETRYF. CDR3 nucleotide sequence: TGTGCCAGCAGCTCCCAGGGCAGGGAGACCCGGTACTTC.

This clonotype has a handful of counts. V is TRBV20-1 and J is TRBJ2-5; 8 bases are shared with TRBD2. This CDR3 contains 15 residues. The germline gives CDR1 DFQATT, CDR2 SNEGSKA (reference sequence). Unmatched junction bases numbered 10, after V lost 3 bases and J lost 4 bases. The CDR3 here is CSARKAGVIAETQYF. The CDR3 region has the DNA TGCAGTGCTAGGAAAGCGGGAGTTATCGCAGAGACCCAGTACTTC.

This clonotype is classed as medium-sized (0.01 to 0.1%). This CDR3 reads CASSLGAGAEAFF. The CDR3 region has the DNA TGCGCCAGCAGCTTGGGTGCGGGGGCTGAAGCTTTCTTT. The rearrangement uses TRBV5-1 and TRBJ1-1; tentatively, D is TRBD1 (5 bases). The CDR3 totals 13 residues. The V and J ends lost 0 bases and 6 bases respectively, with 9 bases between them. The germline CDR1 and CDR2 sequences are SGHRS and YFSETQ.